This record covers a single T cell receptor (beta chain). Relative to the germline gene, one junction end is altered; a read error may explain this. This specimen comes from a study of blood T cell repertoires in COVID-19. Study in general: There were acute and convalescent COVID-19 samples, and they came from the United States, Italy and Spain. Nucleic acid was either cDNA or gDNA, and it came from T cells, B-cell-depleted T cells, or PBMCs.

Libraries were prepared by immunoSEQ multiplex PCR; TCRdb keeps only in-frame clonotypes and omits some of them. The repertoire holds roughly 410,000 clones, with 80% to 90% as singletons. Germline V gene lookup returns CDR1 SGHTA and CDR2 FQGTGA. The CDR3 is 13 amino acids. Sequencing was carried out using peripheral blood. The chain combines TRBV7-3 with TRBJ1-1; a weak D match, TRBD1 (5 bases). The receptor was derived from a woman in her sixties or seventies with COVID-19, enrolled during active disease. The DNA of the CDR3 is TGTGCCAGCAGCTTAATAGGGGACTCTGAATGGGTCTTT. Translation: CASSLIGDSEWVF.